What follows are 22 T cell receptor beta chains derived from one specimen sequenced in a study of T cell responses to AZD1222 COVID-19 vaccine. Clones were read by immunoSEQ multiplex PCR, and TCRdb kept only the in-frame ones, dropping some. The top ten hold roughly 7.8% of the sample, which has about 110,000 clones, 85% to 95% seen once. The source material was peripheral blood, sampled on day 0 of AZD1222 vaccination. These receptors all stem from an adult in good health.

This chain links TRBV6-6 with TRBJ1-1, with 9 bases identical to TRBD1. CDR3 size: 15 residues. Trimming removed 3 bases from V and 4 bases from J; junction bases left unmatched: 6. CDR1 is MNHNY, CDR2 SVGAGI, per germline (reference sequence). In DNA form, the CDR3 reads TGTGCCAGCAGTTATTATGGGACAGGGTCCACTGAAGCTTTCTTT. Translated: CASSYYGTGSTEAFF.

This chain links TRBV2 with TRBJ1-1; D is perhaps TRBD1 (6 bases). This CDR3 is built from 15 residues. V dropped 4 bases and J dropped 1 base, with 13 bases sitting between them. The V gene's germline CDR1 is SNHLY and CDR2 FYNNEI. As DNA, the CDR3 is TGTGCCAGCAGTGCTGGGGGGCCGCGGAACACTGAAGCTTTCTTT. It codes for CASSAGGPRNTEAFF.

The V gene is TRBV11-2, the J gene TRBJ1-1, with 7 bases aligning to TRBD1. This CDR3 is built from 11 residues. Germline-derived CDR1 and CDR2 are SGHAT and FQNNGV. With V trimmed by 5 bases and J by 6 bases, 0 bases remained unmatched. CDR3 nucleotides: TGTGCCAGCAGCCAGGGGGCTGAAGCTTTCTTT. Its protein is CASSQGAEAFF.

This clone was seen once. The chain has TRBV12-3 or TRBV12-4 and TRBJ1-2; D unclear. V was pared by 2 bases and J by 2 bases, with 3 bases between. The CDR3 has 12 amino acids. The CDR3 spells CASSLMNYGYTF. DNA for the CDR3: TGTGCCAGCAGTTTAATGAACTATGGCTACACCTTC.

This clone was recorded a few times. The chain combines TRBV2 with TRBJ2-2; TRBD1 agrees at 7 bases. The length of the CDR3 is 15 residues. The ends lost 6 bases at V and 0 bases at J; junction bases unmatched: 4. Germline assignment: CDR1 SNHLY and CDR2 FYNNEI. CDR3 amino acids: CASSVQGTNTGELFF. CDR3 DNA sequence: TGTGCCAGCAGCGTACAGGGGACGAACACCGGGGAGCTGTTTTTT. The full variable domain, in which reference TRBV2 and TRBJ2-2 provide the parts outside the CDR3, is EPEVTQTPSHQVTQMGQEVILRCVPISNHLYFYWYRQILGQKVEFLVSFYNNEISEKSEIFDDQFSVERPDGSNFTLKIRSTKLEDSAMYFCASSVQGTNTGELFFGEGSRLTVL.

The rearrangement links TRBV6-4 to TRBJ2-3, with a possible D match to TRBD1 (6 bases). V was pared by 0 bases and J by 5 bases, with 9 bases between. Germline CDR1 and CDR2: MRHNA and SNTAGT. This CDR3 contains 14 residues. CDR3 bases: TGTGCCAGCAGTGACTCGAGAGGGGGAGATACGCAGTATTTT. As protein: CASSDSRGGDTQYF.

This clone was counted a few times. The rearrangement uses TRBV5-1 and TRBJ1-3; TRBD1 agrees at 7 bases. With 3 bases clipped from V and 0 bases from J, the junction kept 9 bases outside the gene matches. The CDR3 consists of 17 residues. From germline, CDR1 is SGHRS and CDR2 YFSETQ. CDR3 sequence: CASSWVWDSGSGNTIYF. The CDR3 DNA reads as TGCGCCAGCAGCTGGGTCTGGGACAGCGGCTCTGGAAACACCATATATTTT.

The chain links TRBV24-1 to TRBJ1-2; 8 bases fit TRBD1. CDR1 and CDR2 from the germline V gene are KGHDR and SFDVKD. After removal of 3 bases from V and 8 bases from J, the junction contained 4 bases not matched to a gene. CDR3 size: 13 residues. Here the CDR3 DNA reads TGTGCCACCAGTGATCGGACAGGGAACGGCTACACCTTC. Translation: CATSDRTGNGYTF.

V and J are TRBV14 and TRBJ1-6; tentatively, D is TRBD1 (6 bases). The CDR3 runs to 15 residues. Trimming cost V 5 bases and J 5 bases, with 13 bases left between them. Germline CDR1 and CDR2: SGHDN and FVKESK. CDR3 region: CASSRGGINNSPLHF. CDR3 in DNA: TGTGCCAGCAGCAGGGGGGGAATAAATAATTCACCCCTCCACTTT.

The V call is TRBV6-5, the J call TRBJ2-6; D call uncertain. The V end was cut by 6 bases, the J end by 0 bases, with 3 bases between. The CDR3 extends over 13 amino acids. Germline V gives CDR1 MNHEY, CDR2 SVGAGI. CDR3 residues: CASRDSGANVLTF. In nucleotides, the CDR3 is TGTGCCAGCAGGGACTCTGGGGCCAACGTCCTGACTTTC.

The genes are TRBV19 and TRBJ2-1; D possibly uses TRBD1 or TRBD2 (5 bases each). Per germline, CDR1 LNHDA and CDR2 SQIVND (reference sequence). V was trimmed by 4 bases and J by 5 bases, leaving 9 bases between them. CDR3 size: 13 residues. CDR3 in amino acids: CASSKWDHNEQFF. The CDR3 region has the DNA TGTGCCAGTAGTAAGTGGGACCACAATGAGCAGTTCTTC.

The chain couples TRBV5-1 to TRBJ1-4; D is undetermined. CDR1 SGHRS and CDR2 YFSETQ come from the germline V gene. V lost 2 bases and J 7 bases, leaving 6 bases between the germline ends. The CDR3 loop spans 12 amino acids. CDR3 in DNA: TGCGCCAGCAGCTTCAGTTTTGAAAAACTGTTTTTT. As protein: CASSFSFEKLFF.

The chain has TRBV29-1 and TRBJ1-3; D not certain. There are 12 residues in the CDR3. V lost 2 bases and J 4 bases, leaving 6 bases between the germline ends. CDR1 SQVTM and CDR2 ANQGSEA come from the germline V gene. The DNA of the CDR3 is TGCAGCGTTGAATTTGGGGGAAACACCATATATTTT. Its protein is CSVEFGGNTIYF.

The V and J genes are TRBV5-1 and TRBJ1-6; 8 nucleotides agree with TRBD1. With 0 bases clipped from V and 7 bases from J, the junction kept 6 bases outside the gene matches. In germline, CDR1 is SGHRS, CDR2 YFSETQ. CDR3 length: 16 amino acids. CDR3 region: CASSLVQGAMNSPLHF. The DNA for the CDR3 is TGCGCCAGCAGCTTGGTGCAGGGGGCTATGAATTCACCCCTCCACTTT.

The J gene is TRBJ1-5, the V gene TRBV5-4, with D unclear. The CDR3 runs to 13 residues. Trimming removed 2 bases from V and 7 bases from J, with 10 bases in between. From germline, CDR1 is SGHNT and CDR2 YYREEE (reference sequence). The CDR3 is CASSLEPPQPQHF. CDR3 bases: TGTGCCAGCAGCTTAGAACCGCCCCAGCCCCAGCATTTT. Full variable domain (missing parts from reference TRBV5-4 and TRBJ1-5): ETGVTQSPTHLIKTRGQQVTLRCSSQSGHNTVSWYQQALGQGPQFIFQYYREEENGRGNFPPRFSGLQFPNYSSELNVNALELDDSALYLCASSLEPPQPQHFGDGTRLSIL.

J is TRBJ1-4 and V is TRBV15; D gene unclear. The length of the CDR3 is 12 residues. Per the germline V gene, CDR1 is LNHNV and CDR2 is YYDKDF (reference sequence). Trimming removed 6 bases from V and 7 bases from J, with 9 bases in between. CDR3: CATRGFGEKLFF. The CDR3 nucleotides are TGTGCCACCAGGGGGTTCGGTGAAAAACTGTTTTTT. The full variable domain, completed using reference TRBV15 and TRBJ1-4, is DAMVIQNPRYQVTQFGKPVTLSCSQTLNHNVMYWYQQKSSQAPKLLFHYYDKDFNNEADTPDNFQSRRPNTSFCFLDIRSPGLGDTAMYLCATRGFGEKLFFGSGTQLSVL.

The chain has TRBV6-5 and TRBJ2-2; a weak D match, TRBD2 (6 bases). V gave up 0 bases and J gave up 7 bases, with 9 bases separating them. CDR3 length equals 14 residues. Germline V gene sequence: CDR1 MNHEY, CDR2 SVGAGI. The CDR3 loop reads CASSYSREDGELFF. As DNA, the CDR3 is TGTGCCAGCAGTTACTCTAGGGAGGACGGGGAGCTGTTTTTT.

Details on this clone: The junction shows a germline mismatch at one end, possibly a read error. In DNA, the CDR3 is TGTGCCAGCAGCCAGGGACAGCTCCAGCATTTT. It is translated as CASSQGQLQHF. The V gene is TRBV12-3 or TRBV12-4, the J gene TRBJ1-5; the match to TRBD1 covers 7 bases. The CDR3 consists of 11 residues.

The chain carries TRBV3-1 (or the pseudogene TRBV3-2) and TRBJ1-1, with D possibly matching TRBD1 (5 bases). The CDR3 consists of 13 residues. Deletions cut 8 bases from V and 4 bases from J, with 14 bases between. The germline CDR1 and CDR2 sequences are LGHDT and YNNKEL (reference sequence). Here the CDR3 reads CASRRGMGTEAFF. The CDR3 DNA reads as TGTGCCAGCCGGCGGGGGATGGGCACTGAAGCTTTCTTT.

In DNA form, the CDR3 reads TGTGCCAGCAGTGTGGGAGGCCAGCTGAACACTGAAGCTTTCTTT. Translation: CASSVGGQLNTEAFF. This chain uses TRBV2 with TRBJ1-1; D unresolved. Germline V lookup: CDR1 SNHLY, CDR2 FYNNEI. Trimming left V 4 bases short and J 0 bases short, with 12 bases between. The CDR3 runs to 15 residues.

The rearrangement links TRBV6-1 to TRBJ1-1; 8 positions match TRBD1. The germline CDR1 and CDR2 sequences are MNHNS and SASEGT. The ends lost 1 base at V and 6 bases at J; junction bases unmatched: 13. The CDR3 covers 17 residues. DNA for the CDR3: TGTGCCAGCAGTGAAGTGTCGGGGCAGGGGGCGAGGTCTGAAGCTTTCTTT. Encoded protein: CASSEVSGQGARSEAFF.

The CDR3 nucleotides read TGTGCCAGTAGTACCGCCGAGGACCTTTATAGCAATCAGCCCCAGCATTTT. It encodes CASSTAEDLYSNQPQHF. The V and J genes are TRBV19 and TRBJ1-5, with D uncertain. The CDR3 contains 17 residues. Deletions cut 4 bases from V and 0 bases from J, with 16 bases between. Germline V gene sequence: CDR1 LNHDA, CDR2 SQIVND (reference sequence).